One and the same sample provided the 31 T cell receptor beta chains below, sequenced in a study of T cells in Graves' hyperthyroidism and ophthalmopathy. The investigators amplified TCR beta CDR3 regions from RNA transcripts. In the first-round RT-PCR of the TCR CDR3, the HTBI primer set was used. TCRdb reanalysed the multiplex PCR reads using MiXCR and keeps one entry per CDR3 protein. The repertoire holds 600,000 to 700,000 distinct CDR3 sequences, with 14% to 15% as singletons. The sequenced sample was blood. Source of these receptors: a woman aged 35 to 49 with Graves' ophthalmopathy.

At least ten counts were recorded for this clonotype. The chain carries TRBV12-3 or TRBV12-4 and TRBJ1-1; 8 bases match TRBD1. After removal of 8 bases from V and 4 bases from J, the junction contained 6 bases not matched to a gene. The length of the CDR3 is 13 residues. CDR3 sequence (DNA): TGTGCCAGCGGACAGGGAAGTGGCACTGAAGCTTTCTTT. Amino acid sequence: CASGQGSGTEAFF.

In this sample, this clonotype turned up a few times. The rearrangement links TRBV7-8 to TRBJ1-5; 8 nucleotides agree with TRBD1. Germline V gene sequence: CDR1 SGHVS, CDR2 FQNEAQ. V was pared by 1 base and J by 2 bases, with 1 base of the junction left unmatched. CDR3 length: 15 residues. The CDR3, as DNA: TGTGCCAGCAGCTTAGAGGACAGGGGCAATCAGCCCCAGCATTTT. Translation: CASSLEDRGNQPQHF.

This clonotype was detected many times. It may be a read error: a sequence one base away is much more abundant. CDR3 nucleotide sequence: TGTGCCAGCAGTTTAGGTGCAGGGGTACACGCCTTC. Residues: CASSLGAGVHAF. The rearrangement joins TRBV12-3 or TRBV12-4 to TRBJ1-2, with D possibly being TRBD1 (6 bases). The CDR3 is made up of 12 amino acids.

This chain joins TRBV3-1 and TRBJ2-6; the D is unclear. Trimming removed 0 bases at V and 4 bases at J, with 7 bases between. From germline, CDR1 is LGHDT and CDR2 YNNKEL (reference sequence). The CDR3 loop spans 15 amino acids. The CDR3: CASSQEGYGANVLTF. The CDR3 DNA sequence: TGTGCCAGCAGCCAAGAAGGGTACGGGGCCAACGTCCTGACTTTC.

This clonotype showed up many times. The J gene is TRBJ1-2, the V gene TRBV27; D not resolved. The length of the CDR3 is 15 residues. V lost 7 bases and J 2 bases, leaving 17 bases between the germline ends. In germline, CDR1 is MNHEY, CDR2 SMNVEV (reference sequence). This CDR3 is CASTPLAGSNYGYTF. The CDR3 DNA reads as TGTGCCAGCACCCCCCTGGCAGGCTCGAACTATGGCTACACCTTC.

This clonotype was detected many times. V usage is TRBV2 and J usage is TRBJ1-2; D is uncertain. The CDR3 is made up of 13 amino acids. Germline CDR1 SNHLY, CDR2 FYNNEI. V lost 3 bases, J lost 2 bases, and 7 bases lay in between. As DNA, the CDR3 is TGTGCCAGCAGTGAGAAGTTAAACTATGGCTACACCTTC. Protein product: CASSEKLNYGYTF. Complete variable domain (other parts from reference TRBV2 and TRBJ1-2): EPEVTQTPSHQVTQMGQEVILRCVPISNHLYFYWYRQILGQKVEFLVSFYNNEISEKSEIFDDQFSVERPDGSNFTLKIRSTKLEDSAMYFCASSEKLNYGYTFGSGTRLTVV.

The chain recombines TRBV6-5 with TRBJ1-5; possibly TRBD1 for D (6 bases). Germline values: CDR1 MNHEY, CDR2 SVGAGI. Trimming took 4 bases from V and 13 from J, leaving 23 bases between them. This CDR3 comprises 15 residues. The CDR3 DNA sequence: TGTGCCAGCAGTTCCAATAACAGGGCCGGATGGGGTCAGCATTTT. Translated: CASSSNNRAGWGQHF.

The V gene is TRBV29-1, the J gene TRBJ2-5; TRBD2 aligns across 8 bases. The V and J ends lost 6 bases and 5 bases, in that order; junction bases with no gene match: 14. The germline gives CDR1 SQVTM, CDR2 ANQGSEA. The CDR3 totals 15 residues. The CDR3 loop is CSVGGGWGLGETQYF. CDR3 sequence (DNA): TGCAGCGTAGGAGGAGGTTGGGGACTAGGGGAGACCCAGTACTTC. Together with reference TRBV29-1 and TRBJ2-5, the CDR3 gives the full variable domain: SAVISQKPSRDICQRGTSLTIQCQVDSQVTMMFWYRQQPGQSLTLIATANQGSEATYESGFVIDKFPISRPNLTFSTLTVSNMSPEDSSIYLCSVGGGWGLGETQYFGPGTRLLVL.

This clonotype was observed many times. The gene calls are TRBV6-1 and TRBJ2-1; 12 bases match TRBD2. The V and J ends lost 2 bases and 6 bases, in that order; junction bases with no gene match: 2. The CDR3 contains 15 residues. The germline V gene has CDR1 MNHNS and CDR2 SASEGT. CDR3 amino acids: CASSEPSGRANEQFF. Here the CDR3 DNA reads TGTGCCAGCAGTGAACCTAGCGGGAGGGCCAATGAGCAGTTCTTC.

This clonotype was counted a single time. V is TRBV5-1 and J is TRBJ2-5; TRBD2 matches at 10 bases. V trimming: 1 base; J trimming: 1 base; junction bases outside the gene matches: 4. This CDR3 spans 16 amino acids. From germline, CDR1 is SGHRS and CDR2 YFSETQ. CDR3 amino acids: CASSLSASGSQETQYF. The CDR3 DNA reads TGCGCCAGCAGCTTGTCGGCTAGCGGGAGCCAAGAGACCCAGTACTTC.

This clonotype was found many times. This chain joins TRBV4-2 and TRBJ1-2; D is undetermined. Trimming took 2 bases from V and 8 from J, leaving 12 bases between them. The CDR3 consists of 13 residues. Germline CDR1 reads LGHNA; CDR2 reads YNFKEQ. The DNA for the CDR3 is TGTGCCAGCAGCCAATACCGGGAGGGCGGCTACACCTTC. Protein sequence: CASSQYREGGYTF.

Many counts were recorded for this clonotype. The rearrangement links TRBV6-2 or TRBV6-3 to TRBJ2-7, with 8 bases that match TRBD2. This CDR3 is 18 amino acids long. Germline loops: CDR1 MNHEY, CDR2 SVGEGT. J was trimmed by 2 bases and V by 0 bases; bases with no gene match: 12. The CDR3 DNA follows: TGTGCCAGCAGTTACTCGAGTATACCGGGACTAGGGACCTACGAGCAGTACTTC. Translation: CASSYSSIPGLGTYEQYF.

This clonotype was counted many times. The chain is built from TRBV6-2 or TRBV6-3 and TRBJ2-5; D is unclear. Trimming left V 2 bases short and J 9 bases short, with 10 bases between. CDR1 is MNHEY and CDR2 is SVGEGT in the germline V gene. There are 12 residues in the CDR3. This chain's CDR3 is CASSYSSDPQYF. In DNA, the CDR3 is TGTGCCAGCAGTTACAGCTCGGACCCCCAGTACTTC.

The gene calls are TRBV11-3 and TRBJ2-5; the match to TRBD1 covers 12 bases. V lost 4 bases to trimming and J lost 5 bases; unmatched junction nucleotides: 8. Germline V gene data show CDR1 as SGHNT and CDR2 as YENEEA. The CDR3 runs 16 residues. The CDR3 region is CASSSPGQGALETQYF. The CDR3 nucleotides read TGTGCCAGCAGCTCTCCGGGACAGGGGGCACTGGAGACCCAGTACTTC.

The chain combines TRBV20-1 with TRBJ2-7, with 7 bases that match TRBD2. Germline trimming cut 3 bases from V and 2 bases from J; bases unmatched to any gene: 13. The germline gives CDR1 DFQATT, CDR2 SNEGSKA (reference sequence). The CDR3 has 16 residues. The CDR3 DNA reads as TGCAGTGCTAGGGATTTAGCCGGGACTATACCCTACGAGCAGTACTTC. This gives the protein CSARDLAGTIPYEQYF.

This clonotype showed up many times. V gene TRBV7-9 combines with J gene TRBJ2-7, with D uncertain. The CDR3 loop spans 14 amino acids. Trimming stripped 4 bases from V and 2 bases from J, with 12 bases between. Germline V CDR1 and CDR2: SEHNR, FQNEAQ (reference sequence). The DNA of the CDR3 is TGTGCCAGCAGCTCATGGTCGGCGACCTACGAGCAGTACTTC. Protein sequence: CASSSWSATYEQYF. The whole variable domain, remainder taken from reference TRBV7-9 and TRBJ2-7, is DTGVSQNPRHKITKRGQNVTFRCDPISEHNRLYWYRQTLGQGPEFLTYFQNEAQLEKSRLLSDRFSAERPKGSFSTLEIQRTEQGDSAMYLCASSSWSATYEQYFGPGTRLTVT.

This clonotype was found a few times. V and J are TRBV11-2 and TRBJ2-7; D unclear. Deletions cut 5 bases from V and 4 bases from J, with 9 bases between. Germline V CDR1 and CDR2: SGHAT, FQNNGV. The CDR3 is 12 amino acids. In DNA, the CDR3 is TGTGCCAGCAGCAGCTGGGGATACGAGCAGTACTTC. It codes for CASSSWGYEQYF.

The rearrangement joins TRBV7-3 to TRBJ2-2; TRBD1 agrees at 7 bases. The CDR3 sequence is 16 residues long. V was clipped by 4 bases and J by 0 bases; unmatched bases: 5. Germline values: CDR1 SGHTA, CDR2 FQGTGA. The CDR3 reads CASSSTDRTNTGELFF. For the CDR3, the DNA is TGTGCCAGCAGCTCGACGGACAGGACGAACACCGGGGAGCTGTTTTTT.

This clonotype was picked up many times. The chain carries TRBV28 and TRBJ2-7; D gene ambiguous. In germline, CDR1 is MDHEN, CDR2 SYDVKM. This CDR3 is built from 12 residues. V lost 4 bases, J lost 9 bases, and 13 bases lay in between. The CDR3 nucleotides are TGTGCCAGCAGTTACTACAGCCTTGGGCAGTACTTC. Translating it yields CASSYYSLGQYF.

This clonotype was seen at least ten times. The chain recombines TRBV19 with TRBJ2-7; the D is unclear. Germline V gives CDR1 LNHDA, CDR2 SQIVND (reference sequence). The CDR3 length is 13 residues. The ends were cut back, 5 bases at V and 7 bases at J, with 15 bases in the middle. CDR3 in DNA: TGTGCCAGTAGTGAGACACCTCTTAGGGAGCAGTACTTC. Translated, it gives CASSETPLREQYF.

This clonotype was recorded at least ten times. The chain joins TRBV20-1 to TRBJ2-4, with TRBD2 matching over 9 bases. The CDR3 consists of 13 residues. From germline, CDR1 is DFQATT and CDR2 SNEGSKA (reference sequence). V lost 6 bases, J lost 6 bases, and 6 bases stayed unmatched. The chain's CDR3 is CSALAGLANIQYF. In nucleotides, the CDR3 is TGCAGTGCGCTAGCGGGACTAGCAAACATTCAGTACTTC.

This clonotype was counted many times. The chain recombines TRBV11-2 with TRBJ1-2, with 9 bases identical to TRBD1. Germline V gene sequence: CDR1 SGHAT, CDR2 FQNNGV. This CDR3 is 15 amino acids long. The ends lost 5 bases at V and 4 bases at J; junction bases unmatched: 8. The CDR3 here is CASSPTGTGIYGYTF. The CDR3 region has the DNA TGTGCCAGCAGCCCAACGGGGACAGGGATCTATGGCTACACCTTC.

This clonotype was recorded at least ten times. The chain couples TRBV10-3 to TRBJ2-2; 12 positions match TRBD2. J gave up 5 bases and V 10 bases, and 11 bases lay outside the gene matches. Germline CDR1 reads ENHRY; CDR2 reads SYGVKD. The CDR3 runs to 16 residues. CDR3 in DNA: TGTGCCACGACTTCTCTAGGACTAGCGGGAACCGGGGAGCTGTTTTTT. This gives the protein CATTSLGLAGTGELFF.

The table lists this clonotype with many counts. The V gene is TRBV6-2 or TRBV6-3, the J gene TRBJ1-1; perhaps TRBD1 as D (6 bases). The V end was cut by 4 bases, the J end by 1 base, with 22 bases between. CDR1 and CDR2 from the germline V gene are MNHEY and SVGEGT. CDR3 length: 18 amino acids. The CDR3 nucleotides read TGTGCCAGCAGTTCACCGCCAGGGGTGGTGGCAGGGAACACTGAAGCTTTCTTT. This translates into CASSSPPGVVAGNTEAFF.

This clonotype was detected many times. This rearrangement joins TRBV28 to TRBJ1-2; TRBD1 matches at 9 bases. V lost 5 bases and J lost 5; bases outside the gene matches: 15. The CDR3 totals 17 residues. Germline CDR1 and CDR2: MDHEN and SYDVKM. In DNA form, the CDR3 reads TGTGCCAGCAGTCCCCTGACAGGGGGTCCCCCCCTTTATGGCTACACCTTC. Translating it yields CASSPLTGGPPLYGYTF.

The V call is TRBV6-4, the J call TRBJ2-7; tentatively, D is TRBD2 (6 bases). Trimming pared 5 bases from V and 2 bases from J, leaving 13 bases between. Germline values: CDR1 MRHNA, CDR2 SNTAGT. The CDR3 covers 14 residues. Here the CDR3 DNA reads TGTGCCAGCAGTTCTGCGGGAAAGGCCTACGAGCAGTACTTC. This encodes CASSSAGKAYEQYF.

This clonotype was seen ten or more times. This sequence joins TRBV6-5 and TRBJ2-7; perhaps TRBD1 as D (6 bases). The germline V gene has CDR1 MNHEY and CDR2 SVGAGI. V lost 0 bases and J 5 bases, leaving 14 bases between the germline ends. CDR3 length: 15 amino acids. The CDR3 DNA reads as TGTGCCAGCAGTTACTCGATCGCAGGGGAGAACGAGCAGTACTTC. It specifies CASSYSIAGENEQYF.

This clonotype has ten or more counts. The chain has TRBV2 and TRBJ2-5; 7 nucleotides match TRBD1. The trim removed 2 bases at V and 5 bases at J, leaving 11 bases unmatched. The CDR3 has 16 amino acids. The germline V gene encodes CDR1 SNHLY and CDR2 FYNNEI. CDR3 nucleotide sequence: TGTGCCAGCAGTGAACTACAGGGGTTTGATCAGGAGACCCAGTACTTC. The encoded protein is CASSELQGFDQETQYF.

This clonotype was seen at least ten times. The genes are TRBV12-3 or TRBV12-4 and TRBJ2-7; D is unclear. V lost 2 bases and J lost 2, with 7 bases in between. The CDR3 runs to 13 residues. The CDR3 spells CASSLQLAYEQYF. For the CDR3, the DNA is TGTGCCAGCAGTTTACAGTTGGCCTACGAGCAGTACTTC.

This clonotype was observed a few times. The chain recombines TRBV28 with TRBJ2-5; 8 nucleotides agree with TRBD2. V shed 7 bases, J shed 1 base, and the junction held 8 bases outside the gene matches. CDR1 and CDR2 (germline): MDHEN, SYDVKM. The CDR3 totals 15 residues. The CDR3: CASKTPGGFQETQYF. In nucleotides, the CDR3 is TGTGCCAGCAAAACCCCGGGAGGGTTCCAAGAGACCCAGTACTTC.

The chain links TRBV10-2 to TRBJ2-7; 10 bases are shared with TRBD2. The CDR3 extends over 15 amino acids. Looked up from germline, CDR1 is WSHSY and CDR2 is SAAADI. V lost 7 bases to trimming and J lost 3 bases; unmatched junction nucleotides: 9. CDR3 sequence (DNA): TGCGCCAGCAACCCCGGGGTAGCGGGAGGCTACGAGCAGTACTTC. Encoded protein: CASNPGVAGGYEQYF.